The 27 T cell receptor beta chains listed next were all sequenced from one sample in a study of OX40 agonist ivuxolimab in advanced cancers. Profiling relied on immunoSEQ multiplex PCR, and the TCRdb table lists in-frame clones only, not all of them. The sample holds 80,000 or so clones; roughly 87% are singletons and the top ten take around 1.9%. Sequencing was performed on CD4+ or CD8+ T cells sorted from blood, taken in a trial of the OX40 agonist ivuxolimab. The source is an adult with an advanced solid tumor such as melanoma, head and neck, liver or kidney cancer.

The chain is built from TRBV5-6 and TRBJ2-2; perhaps TRBD2 as D (6 bases). Trimming pared 3 bases from V and 5 bases from J, leaving 17 bases between. CDR1 and CDR2 from the germline V gene are SGHDT and YYEEEE. This CDR3 contains 16 residues. Here the CDR3 reads CASSWGLTRRTGELFF. For the CDR3, the DNA is TGTGCCAGCAGCTGGGGACTGACGAGGAGGACCGGGGAGCTGTTTTTT.

V usage is TRBV27 and J usage is TRBJ2-5; 9 bases fit TRBD1. The CDR3 contains 17 residues. Germline loops: CDR1 MNHEY, CDR2 SMNVEV (reference sequence). The junction had 11 bases not matched to a gene; V was cut back by 4 bases and J by 2 bases. CDR3 loop: CASSSGQGSWGQETQYF. CDR3 coding DNA: TGTGCCAGCAGTTCCGGACAGGGGTCCTGGGGGCAAGAGACCCAGTACTTC.

This chain links TRBV6-1 with TRBJ1-4, with D unresolved. Per germline, CDR1 MNHNS and CDR2 SASEGT. V was pared by 3 bases and J by 8 bases, with 19 bases between. The CDR3 totals 16 residues. CDR3 coding DNA: TGTGCCAGCAGTGATTCCGGCTCCCCTCACACAGAAAAACTGTTTTTT. Its protein is CASSDSGSPHTEKLFF.

This clone was observed a single time. The V gene is TRBV5-5, the J gene TRBJ2-7; D possibly corresponds to TRBD2 (5 bases). With 0 bases removed from V and 2 bases from J, the gap between germline ends came to 12 bases. CDR3 length equals 15 residues. Germline-derived CDR1 and CDR2 are SGHKS and YYEKEE (reference sequence). The CDR3 DNA follows: TGTGCCAGCAGCTTGGGGGTGAACGGGGCCTACGAGCAGTACTTC. The encoded protein is CASSLGVNGAYEQYF.

The V call is TRBV4-2, the J call TRBJ1-6; 8 nucleotides agree with TRBD1. The CDR3 is 22 amino acids. Per the germline V gene, CDR1 is LGHNA and CDR2 is YNFKEQ. With 2 bases clipped from V and 1 base from J, the junction kept 19 bases outside the gene matches. This CDR3 is CASSQQSHPGQAAGSYNSPLHF. CDR3 DNA: TGTGCCAGCAGCCAACAAAGCCACCCGGGACAGGCGGCGGGATCCTATAATTCACCCCTCCACTTT.

The V gene is TRBV6-5, the J gene TRBJ1-5, with D uncertain. Looked up from germline, CDR1 is MNHEY and CDR2 is SVGAGI. There are 14 residues in the CDR3. V lost 5 bases to trimming and J lost 6 bases, with 14 bases between them. CDR3 in amino acids: CASSPGWKSQPQHF. CDR3 in DNA: TGTGCCAGCAGTCCCGGATGGAAGTCTCAGCCCCAGCATTTT.

This clone was counted only a few times. V and J are TRBV28 and TRBJ2-5, with D tentatively TRBD2 (6 bases). Germline V gives CDR1 MDHEN, CDR2 SYDVKM. Trimming pared 6 bases from V and 4 bases from J, leaving 9 bases between. CDR3 size: 12 residues. The CDR3 nucleotides read TGTGCCAGCAGAGGGAGGCGAGAGACCCAGTACTTC. Its protein is CASRGRRETQYF. Full variable domain (remainder filled in from reference TRBV28 and TRBJ2-5): DVKVTQSSRYLVKRTGEKVFLECVQDMDHENMFWYRQDPGLGLRLIYFSYDVKMKEKGDIPEGYSVSREKKERFSLILESASTNQTSMYLCASRGRRETQYFGPGTRLLVL.

The chain links TRBV2 to TRBJ2-2; 11 bases fit TRBD1. Germline-derived CDR1 and CDR2 are SNHLY and FYNNEI. J gave up 6 bases and V 7 bases, and 7 bases lay outside the gene matches. This CDR3 has 15 amino acids. The CDR3 here is CASTPGTGGAGELFF. The CDR3 bases are TGTGCCAGCACACCCGGGACAGGGGGTGCCGGGGAGCTGTTTTTT.

This chain uses TRBV2 with TRBJ1-1, with D unclear. V was cut by 5 bases and J by 11 bases, with 3 bases left in between. Germline V gives CDR1 SNHLY, CDR2 FYNNEI. The CDR3 length is 8 residues. DNA for the CDR3: TGTGCCAGCAGTCTGGCTTTCTTT. The encoded protein is CASSLAFF.

The chain carries TRBV18 and TRBJ2-1; 10 nucleotides match TRBD1. CDR1 is KGHSH and CDR2 is LQKENI in the germline V gene. Trimming cost V 3 bases and J 9 bases; bases outside gene matches: 11. The CDR3 is made up of 16 amino acids. The CDR3, as DNA: TGTGCCAGCTCACCCCCCGGGACAGGGGTTAATGGTGAGCAGTTCTTC. It is translated as CASSPPGTGVNGEQFF.

The chain uses TRBV12-5 and TRBJ1-1; D may be TRBD1 (5 bases). The CDR3 runs 14 residues. Germline V CDR1 and CDR2: LGHNT, FRNRAP. Trimming pared 6 bases from V and 7 bases from J, leaving 18 bases between. DNA of the CDR3: TGTGCTAGTGGAACTCGAAATGGGGGGGTTGAAGCTTTCTTT. Its translation: CASGTRNGGVEAFF.

V is TRBV7-9 and J is TRBJ1-2, with TRBD1 as a possible D gene (5 bases). The CDR3 is made up of 17 amino acids. The germline V gene has CDR1 SEHNR and CDR2 FQNEAQ (reference sequence). V was trimmed by 5 bases and J by 0 bases, leaving 19 bases between them. CDR3 coding DNA: TGTGCCAGCAGCCGTACACCGCCAGGGAAGGCTAACTATGGCTACACCTTC. Translating it yields CASSRTPPGKANYGYTF.

This clone is a singleton in its sample. V gene TRBV7-2 combines with J gene TRBJ2-7; 11 nucleotides match TRBD2. The CDR3 length is 15 residues. Trimming removed 4 bases from V and 4 bases from J; junction bases left unmatched: 6. Germline CDR1 SGHTA, CDR2 FQGNSA. The CDR3 sequence is CASSSGPSGRYEQYF. The CDR3 nucleotides read TGTGCCAGCAGCTCCGGACCTAGCGGGAGGTACGAGCAGTACTTC. Supplemented by reference TRBV7-2 and TRBJ2-7, the full variable domain reads GAGVSQSPSNKVTEKGKDVELRCDPISGHTALYWYRQSLGQGLEFLIYFQGNSAPDKSGLPSDRFSAERTGGSVSTLTIQRTQQEDSAVYLCASSSGPSGRYEQYFGPGTRLTVT.

V usage is TRBV7-2 and J usage is TRBJ2-7; D is uncertain. The germline V and J ends were trimmed by 5 bases and 6 bases, with 8 bases remaining between them. This CDR3 is built from 11 residues. Germline lookup yields CDR1 SGHTA and CDR2 FQGNSA. CDR3 residues: CASSPSVEQYF. The CDR3 nucleotides are TGTGCCAGCAGCCCCTCAGTCGAGCAGTACTTC.

The chain combines TRBV30 with TRBJ2-2; 10 bases are a match to TRBD2. V lost 3 bases and J lost 6; bases outside the gene matches: 1. Germline loops: CDR1 GTSNPN, CDR2 SVGIG (reference sequence). This CDR3 is 13 amino acids long. The CDR3 region is CAWRGTSAGELFF. The CDR3 region has the DNA TGTGCCTGGAGGGGGACTAGCGCCGGGGAGCTGTTTTTT.

The chain has TRBV18 and TRBJ1-1; tentative D call: TRBD1 (6 bases). Germline V gives CDR1 KGHSH, CDR2 LQKENI. This CDR3 contains 13 residues. The V end lost 2 bases, the J end lost 11 bases, and 15 bases lay between the germline ends. The CDR3 bases are TGTGCCAGCTCACCAGGGGGGCCAGGGGACGCTTTCTTT. Its protein is CASSPGGPGDAFF.

This clone has only one observation. The chain has TRBV10-3 and TRBJ2-1; 14 bases are a match to TRBD2. Germline V gene lookup returns CDR1 ENHRY and CDR2 SYGVKD. V shed 5 bases and J 2 bases; nucleotides not matched to a gene: 11. The CDR3 has 19 residues. The CDR3 DNA reads TGTGCCATCAGTCCTACCGGACTAGCGGGGGGAAACACCTACAATGAGCAGTTCTTC. This sequence encodes CAISPTGLAGGNTYNEQFF.

This clone showed up just once. The rearrangement links TRBV6-1 to TRBJ2-3; perhaps TRBD1 as D (5 bases). V was shortened by 4 bases and J by 9 bases, with 20 bases between the two germline ends. Germline lookup yields CDR1 MNHNS and CDR2 SASEGT. The CDR3 has 15 amino acids. The CDR3, as DNA: TGTGCCAGCAGTGGGGGCCTTAGAACTGCCGGAACGCAGTATTTT. Translation: CASSGGLRTAGTQYF.

The V gene is TRBV18, the J gene TRBJ1-1; maybe TRBD1 (5 bases). This CDR3 region has 13 residues. The V gene lost 3 bases and the J gene lost 5 bases, with 10 bases spanning the gap. Germline CDR1 KGHSH, CDR2 LQKENI. The CDR3 DNA reads TGTGCCAGCTCACCCTGGGACGGGACTGAAGCTTTCTTT. Translated: CASSPWDGTEAFF. Full variable domain (rest looked up from reference TRBV18 and TRBJ1-1): NAGVMQNPRHLVRRRGQEARLRCSPMKGHSHVYWYRQLPEEGLKFMVYLQKENIIDESGMPKERFSAEFPKEGPSILRIQQVVRGDSAAYFCASSPWDGTEAFFGQGTRLTVV.

This chain uses TRBV19 with TRBJ1-5, with TRBD1 matching 7 bases. Per germline, CDR1 LNHDA and CDR2 SQIVND (reference sequence). V shed 6 bases and J 6 bases; nucleotides not matched to a gene: 17. CDR3 length: 17 amino acids. The CDR3 sequence is CASRALGTVQSRQPQHF. For the CDR3, the DNA is TGTGCCAGTAGGGCCTTAGGGACAGTACAGTCTCGTCAGCCCCAGCATTTT.

This chain uses TRBV28 with TRBJ1-5; D is uncertain. Deletions cut 4 bases from V and 4 bases from J, with 11 bases between. The germline CDR1 and CDR2 sequences are MDHEN and SYDVKM. The CDR3 is made up of 14 amino acids. CDR3 DNA sequence: TGTGCCAGCAGTTCCGGCGGGTTAAATCAGCCCCAGCATTTT. It yields the protein CASSSGGLNQPQHF.

CDR3 sequence: CASSSDTYSNQPQHF. The CDR3 DNA follows: TGTGCCAGCAGTTCGGACACCTATAGCAATCAGCCCCAGCATTTT. The chain links TRBV27 to TRBJ1-5; a possible D gene is TRBD1 (5 bases). Germline CDR1 is MNHEY and CDR2 is SMNVEV (reference sequence). Trimming stripped 4 bases from V and 0 bases from J, with 10 bases between. The CDR3 has 15 amino acids.

This clone showed up just once. The chain uses TRBV11-1 and TRBJ2-4, with 7 bases identical to TRBD1. Germline CDR1 and CDR2: SGHAT and FQDESV (reference sequence). The CDR3 spans 13 residues. Trimming took 5 bases from V and 5 from J; bases not matched to a gene: 3. As DNA, the CDR3 is TGTGCCAGCAGCCCCGGGACAGAAAACATTCAGTACTTC. Encoded protein: CASSPGTENIQYF.

This clone is a singleton in its sample. The V gene is TRBV2, the J gene TRBJ1-2; D remains unclear. Germline values: CDR1 SNHLY, CDR2 FYNNEI. V was trimmed by 8 bases and J by 3 bases, leaving 7 bases between them. The CDR3 totals 11 residues. This chain's CDR3 is CASGKDYGYTF. In nucleotides, the CDR3 is TGTGCCAGCGGGAAAGACTATGGCTACACCTTC.

The genes are TRBV5-1 and TRBJ2-1; D gene ambiguous. V dropped 4 bases and J dropped 6 bases, with 14 bases sitting between them. The CDR3 covers 14 residues. CDR1 is SGHRS and CDR2 is YFSETQ in the germline V gene. The CDR3 coding sequence is TGCGCCAGCAGCCCCTCCCGGCAGTTCAATGAGCAGTTCTTC. This translates into CASSPSRQFNEQFF.

The chain uses TRBV6-5 and TRBJ2-5, with a possible D match to TRBD1 (6 bases). Germline values: CDR1 MNHEY, CDR2 SVGAGI. The CDR3 is 14 amino acids. Trimming shortened V by 6 bases and J by 2 bases, and 13 bases separated the two germline ends. For the CDR3, the DNA is TGTGCCAGCAGAAGGGGGTCGGTGCAAGAGACCCAGTACTTC. As protein: CASRRGSVQETQYF.

The chain joins TRBV7-2 to TRBJ2-7; a weak D match, TRBD1 (6 bases). Trimming took off 1 base at V and 2 bases at J, with 9 bases between the two ends. The CDR3 sequence is 14 residues long. Germline CDR1 SGHTA, CDR2 FQGNSA. This chain's CDR3 is CASSLVWDTYEQYF. As DNA, the CDR3 is TGTGCCAGCAGCTTAGTCTGGGACACCTACGAGCAGTACTTC.